This entry is about one TCR beta chain. Its antigen is currently not known. No quality values exist for individual bases; no much larger clone is one base distant. The collaborating institutions used their own protocols to collect whole blood in K2EDTA tubes. For TCRbeta analysis, collaborators shipped samples in one of three forms: frozen whole blood, isolated PBMCs, or DNA extracted from either of those sample types. The immunoSEQ Assay, a bias-controlled multiplex PCR, was used to amplify TCRbeta CDR3 regions from genomic DNA. From the authors' description of their analysis: Within the assay, amplification of reference gene primers was used to estimate how many nucleated cells each sample contained. To quantify the absolute abundance of each unique TCRbeta CDR3 rearrangement, sequence reads were collapsed and filtered. For each sample, productive Simpson clonality was calculated by taking the square root of Simpson's diversity index across productive rearrangements. Sourced from immuneACCESS, this table was stored by TCRdb with only in-frame sequences that have V and J called. A share of the clones is absent; for the studies checked, an unresolved V gene accounts for under half, and the remainder has no known explanation. The V and J calls and clone size were taken over from that table, and D and trimming were inferred from the DNA. The sample yields 200,000 to 250,000 clones; roughly 75% were counted once. The ten largest account for around 5.1% of the sample.

The cysteine opens and the phenylalanine closes a CDR3 of 20 amino acids. Of all the DNA, just the CDR3 is kept, 60 bases in frame from base 1. CDR1 SQVTM and CDR2 ANQGSEA were looked up in the germline V gene. V is cut back by 4 bases and J by 4 bases, with 17 bases in the junction unmatched. These data come from a study of blood T cell repertoires in COVID-19 (dated by TCRdb to about 2020). For the wider study: Samples from collaborators originated in the United States, Italy and Spain and spanned both the acute and convalescent phases of COVID-19. The material from the prospective study consisted of cDNA or gDNA derived from T cells, B-cell-depleted T cells, or PBMCs. Subjects who had been exposed to COVID-19, were actively infected with it, or had recovered from it provided the deeply sampled blood TCRbeta repertoires that made up the dataset. The repertoires were released in a freely available public database intended as a resource for research on the immune response to SARS-CoV-2. Samples were obtained from the ongoing ImmuneRACE study (first 160 participants) and from about 1,300 subjects provided by 6 global collaborators. Sample metadata almost always included a de-identified subject ID, COVID-19 status, age in years and sex. Where HLA class I and class II types were available, the types were taken from metadata supplied by the sample provider, not from assay-based typing.

Points the paper makes about the study in general: The amount of clinical and demographic metadata varied by source and participant and was provided uncurated.

The sample consisted of peripheral blood. This sequence was found in a woman in her seventies with acute or convalescent COVID-19. The chain employs TRBV29-1 and TRBJ2-1; 15 bases in the junction line up with TRBD2. The DNA sequence follows: TGCAGCGTTGGCCCCCCCGGGACTAGCGGGAGGATCGGTGTATACAATGAGCAGTTCTTC. Its protein reads: CSVGPPGTSGRIGVYNEQFF.